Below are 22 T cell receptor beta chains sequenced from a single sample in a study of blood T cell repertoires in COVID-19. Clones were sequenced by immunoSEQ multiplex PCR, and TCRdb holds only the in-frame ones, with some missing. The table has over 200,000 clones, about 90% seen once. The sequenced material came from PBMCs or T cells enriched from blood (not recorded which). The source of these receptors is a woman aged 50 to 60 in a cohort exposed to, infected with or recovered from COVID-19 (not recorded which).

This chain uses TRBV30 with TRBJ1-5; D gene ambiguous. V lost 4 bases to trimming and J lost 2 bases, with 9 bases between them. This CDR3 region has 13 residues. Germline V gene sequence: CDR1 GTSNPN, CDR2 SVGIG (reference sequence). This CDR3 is CAWNLGGNQPQHF. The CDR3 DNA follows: TGTGCCTGGAATCTCGGGGGCAATCAGCCCCAGCATTTT.

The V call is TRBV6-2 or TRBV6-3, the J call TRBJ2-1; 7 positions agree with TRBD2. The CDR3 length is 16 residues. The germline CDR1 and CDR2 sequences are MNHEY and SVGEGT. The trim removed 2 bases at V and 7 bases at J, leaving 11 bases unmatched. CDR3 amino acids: CASSYPSGAVNNEQFF. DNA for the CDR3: TGTGCCAGCAGTTACCCAAGCGGGGCCGTTAATAATGAGCAGTTCTTC.

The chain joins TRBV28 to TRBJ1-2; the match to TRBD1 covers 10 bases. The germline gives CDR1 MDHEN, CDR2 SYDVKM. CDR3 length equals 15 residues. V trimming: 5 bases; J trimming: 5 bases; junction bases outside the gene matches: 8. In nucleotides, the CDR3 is TGTGCCAGCAGTGGATCCGGGACAGGGGATTATGGCTACACCTTC. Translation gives CASSGSGTGDYGYTF.

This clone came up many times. CDR3 sequence: CASSTGDTGELFF. CDR3 DNA: TGTGCCAGCAGTACAGGGGACACCGGGGAGCTGTTTTTT. The chain has TRBV28 and TRBJ2-2; 7 bases match TRBD1. The V and J ends lost 5 bases and 3 bases, in that order; junction bases with no gene match: 0. This CDR3 contains 13 residues. Germline V gene data show CDR1 as MDHEN and CDR2 as SYDVKM.

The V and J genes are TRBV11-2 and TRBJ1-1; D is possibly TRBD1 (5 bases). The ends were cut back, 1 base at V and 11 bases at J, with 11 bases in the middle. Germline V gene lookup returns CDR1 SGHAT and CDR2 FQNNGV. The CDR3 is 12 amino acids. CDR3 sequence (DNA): TGTGCCAGCAGCTTAGTTTATTCAGGGGCTTTCTTT. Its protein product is CASSLVYSGAFF.

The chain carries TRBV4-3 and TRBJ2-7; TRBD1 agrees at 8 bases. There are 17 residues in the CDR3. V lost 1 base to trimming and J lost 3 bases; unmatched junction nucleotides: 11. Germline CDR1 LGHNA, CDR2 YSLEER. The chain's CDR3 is CASSQAYNRGIFYEQYF. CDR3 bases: TGCGCCAGCAGCCAAGCTTACAACAGGGGGATATTCTACGAGCAGTACTTC.

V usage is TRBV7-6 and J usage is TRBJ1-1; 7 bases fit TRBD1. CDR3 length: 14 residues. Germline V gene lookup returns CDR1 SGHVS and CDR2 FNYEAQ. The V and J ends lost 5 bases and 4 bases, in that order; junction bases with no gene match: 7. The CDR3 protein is CASSTGQAVTEAFF. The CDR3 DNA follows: TGTGCCAGCAGCACCGGACAGGCCGTCACTGAAGCTTTCTTT. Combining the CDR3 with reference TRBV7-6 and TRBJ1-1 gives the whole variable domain GAGVSQSPRYKVTKRGQDVALRCDPISGHVSLYWYRQALGQGPEFLTYFNYEAQQDKSGLPNDRFSAERPEGSISTLTIQRTEQRDSAMYRCASSTGQAVTEAFFGQGTRLTVV.

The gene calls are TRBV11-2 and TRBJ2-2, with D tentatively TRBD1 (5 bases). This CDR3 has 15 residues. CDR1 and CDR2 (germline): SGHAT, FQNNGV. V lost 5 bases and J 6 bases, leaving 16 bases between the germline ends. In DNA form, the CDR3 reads TGTGCCAGCAGCCCCGGTAAGGGGATGTCCGGGGAGCTGTTTTTT. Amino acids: CASSPGKGMSGELFF.

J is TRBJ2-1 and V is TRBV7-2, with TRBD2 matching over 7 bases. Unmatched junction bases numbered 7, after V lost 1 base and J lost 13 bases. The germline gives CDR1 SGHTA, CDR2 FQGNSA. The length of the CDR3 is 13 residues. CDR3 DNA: TGTGCCAGCAGCTTAGTTCAGCGGGGACTCCAGTTCTTC. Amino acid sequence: CASSLVQRGLQFF.

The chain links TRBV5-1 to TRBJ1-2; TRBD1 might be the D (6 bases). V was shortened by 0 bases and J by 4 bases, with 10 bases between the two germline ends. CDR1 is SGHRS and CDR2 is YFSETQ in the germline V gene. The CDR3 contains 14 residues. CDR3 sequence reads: CASSLDRVSYGYTF. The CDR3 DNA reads TGCGCCAGCAGCTTGGACAGGGTGAGCTATGGCTACACCTTC.

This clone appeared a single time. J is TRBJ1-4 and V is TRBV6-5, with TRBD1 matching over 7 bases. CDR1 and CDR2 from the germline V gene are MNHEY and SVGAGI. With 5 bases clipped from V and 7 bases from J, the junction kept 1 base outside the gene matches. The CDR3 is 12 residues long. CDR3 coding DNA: TGTGCCAGCAGTCAGGGGGGTGAAAAACTGTTTTTT. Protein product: CASSQGGEKLFF.

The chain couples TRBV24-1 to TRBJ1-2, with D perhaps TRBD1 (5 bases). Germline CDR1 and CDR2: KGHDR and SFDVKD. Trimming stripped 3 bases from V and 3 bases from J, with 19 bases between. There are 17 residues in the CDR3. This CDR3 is CATSDGPQGSQDYGYTF. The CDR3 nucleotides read TGTGCCACCAGTGATGGCCCCCAGGGCAGCCAAGACTATGGCTACACCTTC.

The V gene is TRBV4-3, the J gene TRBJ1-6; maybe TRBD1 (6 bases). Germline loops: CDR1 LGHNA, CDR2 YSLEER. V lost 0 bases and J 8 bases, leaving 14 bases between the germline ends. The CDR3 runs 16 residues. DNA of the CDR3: TGCGCCAGCAGCCAAGAAGCGGGACACGGGGATTCACCCCTCCACTTT. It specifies CASSQEAGHGDSPLHF.

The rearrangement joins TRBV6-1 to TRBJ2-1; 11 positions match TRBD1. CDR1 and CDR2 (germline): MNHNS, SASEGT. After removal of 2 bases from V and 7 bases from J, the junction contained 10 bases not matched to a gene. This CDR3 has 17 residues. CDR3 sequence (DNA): TGTGCCAGCAGTGAATCGGGAGGACAGGGGGCCCGTAATGAGCAGTTCTTC. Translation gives CASSESGGQGARNEQFF.

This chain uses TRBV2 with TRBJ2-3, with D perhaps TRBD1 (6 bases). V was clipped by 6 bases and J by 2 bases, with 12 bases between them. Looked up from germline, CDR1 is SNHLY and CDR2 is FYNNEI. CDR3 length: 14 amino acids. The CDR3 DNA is TGTGCCAGCAGACAGGGCTCTTACACAGATACGCAGTATTTT. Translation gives CASRQGSYTDTQYF.

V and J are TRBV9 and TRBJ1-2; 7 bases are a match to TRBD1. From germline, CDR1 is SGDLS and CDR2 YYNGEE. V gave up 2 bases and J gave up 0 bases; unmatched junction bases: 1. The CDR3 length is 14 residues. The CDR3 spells CASSVQGANYGYTF. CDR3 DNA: TGTGCCAGCAGCGTTCAGGGGGCTAACTATGGCTACACCTTC. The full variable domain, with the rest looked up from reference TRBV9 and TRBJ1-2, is DSGVTQTPKHLITATGQRVTLRCSPRSGDLSVYWYQQSLDQGLQFLIQYYNGEERAKGNILERFSAQQFPDLHSELNLSSLELGDSALYFCASSVQGANYGYTFGSGTRLTVV.

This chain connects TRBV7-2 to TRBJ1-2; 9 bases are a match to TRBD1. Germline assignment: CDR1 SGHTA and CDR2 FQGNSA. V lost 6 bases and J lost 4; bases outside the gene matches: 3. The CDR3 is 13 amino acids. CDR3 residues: CASRGDRVYGYTF. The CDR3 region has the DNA TGTGCCAGCAGGGGGGACAGGGTCTATGGCTACACCTTC.

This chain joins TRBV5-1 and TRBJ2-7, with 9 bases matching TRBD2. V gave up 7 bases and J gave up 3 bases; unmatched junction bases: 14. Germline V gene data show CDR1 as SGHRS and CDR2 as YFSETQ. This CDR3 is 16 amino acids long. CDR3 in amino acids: CASGKRGDPKDYEQYF. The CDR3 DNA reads TGCGCCAGCGGAAAGCGGGGGGACCCTAAAGACTACGAGCAGTACTTC.

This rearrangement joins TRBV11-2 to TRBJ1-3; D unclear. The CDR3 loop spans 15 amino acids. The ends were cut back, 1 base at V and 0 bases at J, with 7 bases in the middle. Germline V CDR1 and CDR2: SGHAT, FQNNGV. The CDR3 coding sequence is TGTGCCAGCAGCTTAGCCGGGTTCTCTGGAAACACCATATATTTT. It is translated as CASSLAGFSGNTIYF.

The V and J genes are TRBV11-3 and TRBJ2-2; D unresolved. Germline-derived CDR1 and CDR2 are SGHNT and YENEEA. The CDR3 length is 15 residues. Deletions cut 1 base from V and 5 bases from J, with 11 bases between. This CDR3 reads CASSLGYGETGELFF. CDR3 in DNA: TGTGCCAGCAGCTTAGGTTACGGTGAAACCGGGGAGCTGTTTTTT. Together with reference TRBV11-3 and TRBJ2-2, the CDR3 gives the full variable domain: EAGVVQSPRYKIIEKKQPVAFWCNPISGHNTLYWYLQNLGQGPELLIRYENEEAVDDSQLPKDRFSAERLKGVDSTLKIQPAELGDSAVYLCASSLGYGETGELFFGEGSRLTVL.

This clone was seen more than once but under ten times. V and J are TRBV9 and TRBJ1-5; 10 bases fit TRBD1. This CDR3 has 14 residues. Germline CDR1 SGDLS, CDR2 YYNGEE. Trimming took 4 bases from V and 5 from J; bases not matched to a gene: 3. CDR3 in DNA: TGTGCCAGCAGCCGGGACAGGGGAGATCAGCCCCAGCATTTT. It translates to CASSRDRGDQPQHF.

The CDR3 DNA is TGCAGCGTTCACCGCGACACCCCGAGATTGTCTTTCTTT. Its translation: CSVHRDTPRLSFF. The chain recombines TRBV29-1 with TRBJ1-1, with D hard to call. Per the germline V gene, CDR1 is SQVTM and CDR2 is ANQGSEA. This CDR3 has 13 residues. Trimming left V 5 bases short and J 12 bases short, with 22 bases between.